Described below is a single T cell receptor (beta chain) sequence and its context. Germline V gene lookup returns CDR1 SGHNT and CDR2 YYREEE (reference sequence). The germline V and J ends were trimmed by 0 bases and 2 bases, with 6 bases remaining between them. CDR3 length: 13 amino acids. This sample was taken from a study of blood T cell repertoires in COVID-19. Study-level background: Acute and convalescent COVID-19 specimens originated in the United States, Italy and Spain.

As processed by the authors: Amplification of reference gene primers provided the estimated nucleated cell counts. Sequenced by immunoSEQ multiplex PCR; TCRdb stores in-frame clones only, minus some. V, J and clone size are taken as reported in that table, and D and trimming were inferred from the DNA itself. The profile shows tens of thousands of clones, 88% of them singletons. The sequence was collected from a human donor in a cohort sampled during active COVID-19. The chain uses TRBV5-4 and TRBJ2-7; D unresolved. Sequenced sample: peripheral blood. CDR3 in DNA: TGTGCCAGCAGCTTGGACTACACCTACGAGCAGTACTTC. It specifies CASSLDYTYEQYF. Variable domain in full (rest from reference TRBV5-4 and TRBJ2-7): ETGVTQSPTHLIKTRGQQVTLRCSSQSGHNTVSWYQQALGQGPQFIFQYYREEENGRGNFPPRFSGLQFPNYSSELNVNALELDDSALYLCASSLDYTYEQYFGPGTRLTVT.